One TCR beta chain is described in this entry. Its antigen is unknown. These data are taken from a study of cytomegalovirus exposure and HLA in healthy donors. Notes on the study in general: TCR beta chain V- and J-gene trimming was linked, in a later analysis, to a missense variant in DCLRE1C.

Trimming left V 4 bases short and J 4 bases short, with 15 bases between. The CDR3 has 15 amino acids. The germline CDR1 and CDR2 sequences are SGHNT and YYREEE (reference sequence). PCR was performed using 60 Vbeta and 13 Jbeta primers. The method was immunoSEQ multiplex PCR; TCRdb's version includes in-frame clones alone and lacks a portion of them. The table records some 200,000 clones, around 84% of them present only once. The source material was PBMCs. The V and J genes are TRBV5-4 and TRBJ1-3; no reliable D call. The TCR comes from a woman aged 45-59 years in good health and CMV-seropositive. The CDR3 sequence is CASSLHSFEGNTIYF. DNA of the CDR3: TGTGCCAGCAGCCTCCACAGTTTCGAGGGAAACACCATATATTTT.